Listed below are T cell receptor beta chains from one sample, sequenced in a study of T cell responses to AZD1222 COVID-19 vaccine. Profiled with immunoSEQ multiplex PCR; TCRdb holds only in-frame clones, not every one. The repertoire holds around 95,000 clones, with more than 75% as singletons. The sequences come from peripheral blood, collected on day 0 of MenACWY control vaccination. Receptors were obtained from an adult in good health. Both conserved end residues are part of each CDR3. The D gene is left open where the match is weak. Where a row states a size, it is once, few, many or the class of an expanded clone; other rows omit it.

TRBV6-4	TRBJ2-6	NA	NA	CASSELPGANVLTF	TGTGCCAGCAGTGAATTACCTGGGGCCAACGTCCTGACTTTC
TRBV5-4	TRBJ2-5	NA	NA	CASSLLETQYF	TGTGCCAGCAGCTTGCTAGAGACCCAGTACTTC
TRBV11-2	TRBJ2-1	NA	NA	CASSPDSGTVQFF	TGTGCCAGCAGCCCCGATTCCGGGACTGTACAGTTCTTC
TRBV7-3	TRBJ2-3	TRBD1	NA	CASGPGTGVTDTQYF	TGTGCCAGCGGTCCCGGGACAGGGGTCACAGATACGCAGTATTTT
TRBV10-3	TRBJ1-1	TRBD1	NA	CAISEAQGATAFF	TGTGCCATCAGTGAGGCCCAGGGGGCTACAGCTTTCTTT
TRBV7-2	TRBJ1-3	NA	NA	CASSSGISGNTIYF	TGTGCCAGCAGCTCCGGTATCTCTGGAAACACCATATATTTT
TRBV28	TRBJ1-2	NA	once	CASSRSPGALYNYGYTF	TGTGCCAGCAGTCGCTCACCGGGAGCCCTATATAACTATGGCTACACCTTC
TRBV2	TRBJ2-1	TRBD2	NA	CASSELGSGLTYNEQFF	TGTGCCAGCAGTGAACTCGGTAGCGGGCTGACTTACAATGAGCAGTTCTTC
TRBV7-2	TRBJ1-2	NA	NA	CASSYEGRAGGYTF	TGTGCCAGCAGCTACGAGGGACGGGCCGGGGGCTACACCTTC
TRBV28	TRBJ1-2	NA	NA	CASSSNGRNYGYTF	TGTGCCAGCAGTTCTAACGGACGGAACTATGGCTACACCTTC
TRBV15	TRBJ2-3	NA	NA	CATSRAPGRTDTQYF	TGTGCCACCAGCAGGGCCCCGGGGCGAACAGATACGCAGTATTTT
TRBV28	TRBJ1-4	NA	few	CASSFGGARDEKLFF	TGTGCCAGCAGTTTCGGAGGGGCCAGGGATGAAAAACTGTTTTTT
TRBV7-8	TRBJ1-3	NA	NA	CASSLVGIPGNTIYF	TGTGCCAGCAGCTTAGTGGGGATTCCTGGAAACACCATATATTTT
TRBV19	TRBJ2-2	NA	once	CASSLFTDTGELFF	TGTGCCAGTAGCCTCTTTACGGACACCGGGGAGCTGTTTTTT
TRBV4-3	TRBJ1-2	NA	NA	CASSQERALHGYTF	TGCGCCAGCAGCCAAGAAAGGGCCTTGCATGGCTACACCTTC
TRBV5-1	TRBJ1-1	NA	NA	CASKVGQDTEAFF	TGCGCCAGCAAGGTGGGGCAGGACACTGAAGCTTTCTTT
TRBV12-3/TRBV12-4	TRBJ1-2	NA	NA	CASSLWPQGYTF	TGTGCCAGCAGTTTATGGCCGCAAGGCTACACCTTC
TRBV7-2	TRBJ1-2	NA	NA	CASSLDTDSYGYTF	TGTGCCAGCAGCTTAGACACGGACAGCTATGGCTACACCTTC
TRBV29-1	TRBJ2-7	TRBD1	NA	CSVEGDRGLYEQYF	TGCAGCGTTGAAGGGGACAGGGGATTATACGAGCAGTACTTC
TRBV7-9	TRBJ1-1	TRBD1	NA	CASSRQGLNTEAFF	TGTGCCAGCAGCCGACAGGGATTGAACACTGAAGCTTTCTTT
TRBV11-3	TRBJ1-1	NA	NA	CASSLKHGLSEAFF	TGTGCCAGCAGCCTAAAACACGGACTCAGTGAAGCTTTCTTT
TRBV19	TRBJ2-1	NA	once	CASSIQGTINEQFF	TGTGCCAGTAGTATCCAGGGGACAATAAATGAGCAGTTCTTC
TRBV5-1	TRBJ1-5	NA	NA	CASSFTGPQPQHF	TGCGCCAGCAGTTTTACAGGGCCCCAGCCCCAGCATTTT
TRBV2	TRBJ2-6	NA	once	CASSEYGGANVLTF	TGTGCCAGCAGTGAATATGGTGGGGCCAACGTCCTGACTTTC
TRBV3-1/TRBV3-2	TRBJ1-6	NA	NA	CASSLAPGRGPYNSPLHF	TGTGCCAGCAGTCTCGCACCAGGGCGGGGGCCCTATAATTCACCCCTCCACTTT
TRBV6-5	TRBJ2-7	TRBD2	NA	CASRQPGLSYEQYF	TGTGCCAGCAGGCAACCGGGACTATCCTACGAGCAGTACTTC
TRBV28	TRBJ1-1	NA	NA	CASSPLHSATEAFF	TGTGCCAGCAGTCCGCTTCATTCTGCCACTGAAGCTTTCTTT
TRBV5-1	TRBJ2-3	TRBD1	NA	CASSPGQGISDTQYF	TGCGCCAGCAGCCCGGGACAGGGGATCTCAGATACGCAGTATTTT
TRBV4-1	TRBJ1-2	TRBD1	NA	CASSPRTGEGYGYTF	TGCGCCAGCAGCCCCCGGACAGGGGAGGGGTATGGCTACACCTTC
TRBV28	TRBJ1-5	NA	NA	CASTLGQSNQPQHF	TGTGCCAGCACCCTTGGGCAGAGCAATCAGCCCCAGCATTTT
TRBV30	TRBJ2-3	TRBD2	NA	CAWSELAGADTQYF	TGTGCCTGGAGTGAACTAGCGGGAGCAGATACGCAGTATTTT
TRBV19	TRBJ2-1	NA	NA	CASSLPRGTPKAGEQFF	TGTGCCAGTAGTCTCCCCAGAGGGACTCCGAAAGCGGGTGAGCAGTTCTTC
TRBV2	TRBJ1-1	TRBD1	NA	CASSEPGQGSGAAMNTEAFF	TGTGCCAGCAGTGAACCGGGACAGGGTAGTGGGGCCGCCATGAACACTGAAGCTTTCTTT
TRBV4-3	TRBJ1-1	NA	NA	CASSQDREGFTEAFF	TGCGCCAGCAGCCAAGATAGAGAGGGATTCACTGAAGCTTTCTTT
TRBV28	TRBJ1-6	TRBD1	NA	CASNKGQGNSPLHF	TGTGCCAGCAATAAGGGACAGGGTAATTCACCCCTCCACTTT
TRBV19	TRBJ2-1	TRBD2	NA	CASAGTSGYSYNEQFF	TGTGCCAGTGCCGGGACTAGCGGCTATTCCTACAATGAGCAGTTCTTC
TRBV27	TRBJ1-4	NA	NA	CASSLSRSGWRLFF	TGTGCCAGCAGTTTATCGCGTTCGGGGTGGCGTCTGTTTTTT
TRBV7-3	TRBJ1-1	NA	NA	CASSLRGSYLNTEAFF	TGTGCCAGCAGCTTAAGGGGCAGCTATTTAAACACTGAAGCTTTCTTT
TRBV11-3	TRBJ2-1	TRBD1	once	CASSGDRGHEQFF	TGTGCCAGCAGCGGGGACAGGGGTCATGAGCAGTTCTTC
TRBV7-2	TRBJ1-2	NA	NA	CASSLGPRSYGYTF	TGTGCCAGCAGCCTAGGACCGAGATCCTATGGCTACACCTTC
TRBV19	TRBJ1-5	NA	NA	CASRFPGHADQPQHF	TGTGCCAGTAGATTCCCGGGGCACGCTGATCAGCCCCAGCATTTT
TRBV6-5	TRBJ1-1	TRBD1	NA	CASSYSLQGWDTEAFF	TGTGCCAGCAGTTACTCGTTACAGGGGTGGGACACTGAAGCTTTCTTT
TRBV6-4	TRBJ1-5	NA	few	CASSLTDSPSQPQHF	TGTGCCAGCAGTCTTACCGACAGTCCATCCCAGCCCCAGCATTTT
TRBV28	TRBJ1-5	NA	NA	CASSLQQGGSNQPQHF	TGTGCCAGCAGCCTGCAACAGGGAGGTAGCAATCAGCCCCAGCATTTT